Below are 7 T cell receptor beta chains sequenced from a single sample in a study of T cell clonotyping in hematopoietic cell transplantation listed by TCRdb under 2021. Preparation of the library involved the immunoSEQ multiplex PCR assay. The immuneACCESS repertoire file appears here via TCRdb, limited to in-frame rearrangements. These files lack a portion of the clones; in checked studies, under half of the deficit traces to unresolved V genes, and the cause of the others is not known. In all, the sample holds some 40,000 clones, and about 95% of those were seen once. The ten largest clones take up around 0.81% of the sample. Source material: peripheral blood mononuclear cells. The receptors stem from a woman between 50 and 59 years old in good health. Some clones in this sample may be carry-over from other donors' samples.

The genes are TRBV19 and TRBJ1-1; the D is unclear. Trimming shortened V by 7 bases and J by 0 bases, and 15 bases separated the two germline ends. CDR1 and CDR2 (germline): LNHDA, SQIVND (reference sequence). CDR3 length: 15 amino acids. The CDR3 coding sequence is TGTGCCAGTATCCGGAGGTCAGACATGAACACTGAAGCTTTCTTT. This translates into CASIRRSDMNTEAFF.

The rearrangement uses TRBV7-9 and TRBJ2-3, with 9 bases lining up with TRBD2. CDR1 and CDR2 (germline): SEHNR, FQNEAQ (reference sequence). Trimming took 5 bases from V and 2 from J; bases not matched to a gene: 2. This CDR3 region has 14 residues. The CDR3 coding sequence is TGTGCCAGCAGCAGCGGGGGGTACACAGATACGCAGTATTTT. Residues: CASSSGGYTDTQYF.

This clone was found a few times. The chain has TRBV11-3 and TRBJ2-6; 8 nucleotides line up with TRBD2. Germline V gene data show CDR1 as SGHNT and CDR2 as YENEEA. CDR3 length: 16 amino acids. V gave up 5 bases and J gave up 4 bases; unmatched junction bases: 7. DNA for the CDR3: TGTGCCAGCAGCCCCGGCGGGGGGCGAGGGGCCAACGTCCTGACTTTC. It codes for CASSPGGGRGANVLTF.

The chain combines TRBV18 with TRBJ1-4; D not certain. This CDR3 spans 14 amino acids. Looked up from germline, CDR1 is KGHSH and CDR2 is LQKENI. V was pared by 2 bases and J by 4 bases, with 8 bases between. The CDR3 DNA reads TGTGCCAGCTCACCATCGGGAATTAATGAAAAACTGTTTTTT. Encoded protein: CASSPSGINEKLFF.

CDR3 sequence reads: CASSLDGDEQFF. CDR3 bases: TGTGCCAGCAGCTTAGACGGCGATGAGCAGTTCTTC. The chain carries TRBV7-9 and TRBJ2-1; D is ambiguous. CDR1 is SEHNR and CDR2 is FQNEAQ in the germline V gene (reference sequence). Trimming removed 1 base from V and 8 bases from J, with 6 bases in between. This CDR3 has 12 residues.

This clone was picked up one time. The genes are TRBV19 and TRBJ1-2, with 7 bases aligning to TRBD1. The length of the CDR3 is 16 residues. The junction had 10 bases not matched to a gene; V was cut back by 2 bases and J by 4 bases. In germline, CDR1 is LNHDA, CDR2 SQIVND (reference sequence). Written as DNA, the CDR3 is TGTGCCAGTAGTATATATCAACAGACAGGGCGCTATGGCTACACCTTC. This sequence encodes CASSIYQQTGRYGYTF.

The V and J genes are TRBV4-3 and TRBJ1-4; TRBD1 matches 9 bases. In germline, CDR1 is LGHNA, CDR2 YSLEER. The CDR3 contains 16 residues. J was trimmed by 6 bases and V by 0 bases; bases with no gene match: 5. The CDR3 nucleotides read TGCGCCAGCAGCCAAGAGCGGACAGGGGAGGATGAAAAACTGTTTTTT. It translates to CASSQERTGEDEKLFF.